This T cell receptor beta chain was obtained from a study of blood T cell repertoires in COVID-19. Study-level information: PBMCs, B-cell-depleted T cells, or T cells were the source of the cDNA or gDNA that made up the material.

CDR1 and CDR2 from the germline V gene are MNHEY and SVGAGI. Trimming pared 6 bases from V and 10 bases from J, leaving 16 bases between. The CDR3 totals 13 residues. Method: immunoSEQ multiplex PCR; TCRdb's copy keeps in-frame clones and lacks some. The data hold 150,000 to 200,000 clones, with 75% to 80% observed a single time. The TCR originated in a woman aged 70-85 years with acute or convalescent COVID-19. The J gene is TRBJ2-1, the V gene TRBV6-5; possible D gene TRBD2, 5 bases. Sequenced sample: peripheral blood. This CDR3 is CASSPGPQREQFF. The CDR3 region has the DNA TGTGCCAGCAGCCCCGGTCCCCAGCGGGAGCAGTTCTTC.